The 21 T cell receptor beta chains below all came from one sample that was sequenced in a study of glioma-infiltrating T cells. Amplification of TCR alpha and beta CDR3 regions from RNA used iRepertoire nested multiplex PCR. Each CDR3 protein gets one entry after TCRdb re-called the multiplex PCR reads with MiXCR. The table has around 140,000 distinct CDR3 sequences, approximately 39% seen once. Sequenced input: glioma tissue, nonneoplastic brain tissue, or PBMCs (not recorded which). The receptors stem from a human donor with low-grade glioma or glioblastoma, undergoing nonglioma brain surgery, or in good health (not recorded which).

In this sample, this clonotype turned up a few times. The gene calls are TRBV4-1 and TRBJ1-2; 9 nucleotides align to TRBD1. In germline, CDR1 is MGHRA, CDR2 YSYEKL. Losses at the gene ends were 2 bases for V and 4 bases for J; bases not matched to a gene: 8. The CDR3 has 16 amino acids. The CDR3 loop is CASSQRTGDLIYGYTF. CDR3 sequence (DNA): TGCGCCAGCAGCCAAAGGACAGGGGATCTGATCTATGGCTACACCTTC.

The chain joins TRBV18 to TRBJ2-1; 8 bases line up with TRBD1. The CDR3 contains 14 residues. After removal of 0 bases from V and 13 bases from J, the junction contained 8 bases not matched to a gene. Germline CDR1 KGHSH, CDR2 LQKENI. The CDR3, as DNA: TGTGCCAGCTCACCACCAAACCCGGACAGGGCTCAGTTCTTC. It codes for CASSPPNPDRAQFF.

The chain uses TRBV12-3 or TRBV12-4 and TRBJ2-2, with 11 bases aligning to TRBD2. This CDR3 region has 15 residues. The J segment lost 6 bases and the V segment lost 7 bases, leaving 7 bases of the junction unmatched. CDR3 amino acids: CASILLAGVAGELFF. CDR3 bases: TGTGCCAGCATCCTACTAGCGGGAGTCGCCGGGGAGCTGTTTTTT.

Concerning this clonotype itself: This may be a read error, as it is one base from a much larger clone. For the CDR3, the DNA is TGTGCCAGCAGGAGGACTAGCGTAACCTACGAGCAGTACTTC. As protein: CASRRTSVTYEQYF. This chain links TRBV6-5 with TRBJ2-7, with 9 bases matching TRBD2. V gave up 6 bases and J gave up 2 bases; unmatched junction bases: 5. Germline V CDR1 and CDR2: MNHEY, SVGAGI. The CDR3 is 14 residues long.

For this clonotype: This may be a read error, as it is one base from a much larger clone. This chain connects TRBV6-1 to TRBJ1-3, with D hard to call. Trimming took 5 bases from V and 4 from J, leaving 9 bases between them. The germline V gene encodes CDR1 MNHNS and CDR2 SASEGT. This CDR3 comprises 13 residues. The CDR3: CASSPSGGNTIYF. The CDR3 DNA sequence: TGTGCCAGCAGTCCCTCCGGGGGAAACACCATATATTTT.

The rearrangement links TRBV12-3 or TRBV12-4 to TRBJ1-2; TRBD1 matches 9 bases. The length of the CDR3 is 13 residues. V lost 6 bases to trimming and J lost 4 bases; unmatched junction nucleotides: 3. In nucleotides, the CDR3 is TGTGCCAGCAGCTCGGGACAGGGCTATGGCTACACCTTC. This gives the protein CASSSGQGYGYTF.

The chain combines TRBV6-2 or TRBV6-3 with TRBJ2-3; D gene ambiguous. Germline values: CDR1 MNHEY, CDR2 SVGEGT. V was cut by 5 bases and J by 2 bases, with 20 bases left in between. The CDR3 length is 17 residues. CDR3 DNA: TGTGCCAGCAGTGGAACCGTGACAACGTACCCCACAGATACGCAGTATTTT. Its translation is CASSGTVTTYPTDTQYF.

The chain combines TRBV10-3 with TRBJ2-5; TRBD1 aligns across 10 bases. This CDR3 is built from 15 residues. Trimming removed 3 bases from V and 4 bases from J; junction bases left unmatched: 5. Germline CDR1 and CDR2: ENHRY and SYGVKD. CDR3 sequence: CAISERDRGRETQYF. For the CDR3, the DNA is TGTGCCATCAGTGAAAGGGACAGGGGACGAGAGACCCAGTACTTC.

This clonotype appeared many times. This sequence joins TRBV27 and TRBJ1-1, with D perhaps matching TRBD1 (6 bases). The CDR3 covers 12 residues. V gave up 6 bases and J gave up 5 bases, with 10 bases separating them. Germline lookup yields CDR1 MNHEY and CDR2 SMNVEV (reference sequence). The CDR3 coding sequence is TGTGCCAGCAGCCCCAGGGGAACTGAAGCTTTCTTT. This encodes CASSPRGTEAFF.

The chain carries TRBV10-3 and TRBJ2-4, with 10 bases aligning to TRBD1. The CDR3 loop spans 13 amino acids. Germline V gives CDR1 ENHRY, CDR2 SYGVKD. The J segment lost 6 bases and the V segment lost 10 bases, leaving 6 bases of the junction unmatched. CDR3 region: CATMRDRGNIQYF. DNA for the CDR3: TGTGCCACCATGAGGGACAGGGGAAACATTCAGTACTTC.

The J gene is TRBJ1-1, the V gene TRBV7-2, with D possibly TRBD1 on 6 matching bases. The CDR3 has 14 residues. Trimming shortened V by 5 bases and J by 0 bases, and 10 bases separated the two germline ends. In germline, CDR1 is SGHTA, CDR2 FQGNSA. The CDR3 DNA reads TGTGCCAGCAGCCTTTGGGGGCTGAACACTGAAGCTTTCTTT. Translation: CASSLWGLNTEAFF.

This clonotype appeared many times. The V and J genes are TRBV28 and TRBJ1-2, with 8 bases aligning to TRBD1. Germline CDR1 is MDHEN and CDR2 is SYDVKM. This CDR3 has 12 residues. V shed 10 bases, J shed 5 bases, and the junction held 6 bases outside the gene matches. CDR3 protein: CATGQGGYGYTF. The CDR3 DNA follows: TGTGCCACCGGACAGGGAGGTTATGGCTACACCTTC.

The V call is TRBV6-5, the J call TRBJ1-1; TRBD1 aligns across 9 bases. CDR1 is MNHEY and CDR2 is SVGAGI in the germline V gene. With 6 bases clipped from V and 2 bases from J, the junction kept 7 bases outside the gene matches. The CDR3 is 15 residues long. In nucleotides, the CDR3 is TGTGCCAGCAGCTCCGGGACAGGGCGCAACACTGAAGCTTTCTTT. Translation gives CASSSGTGRNTEAFF.

Comment on this clonotype: The junction differs from germline at one of its ends, possibly a read error. The genes are TRBV2 and TRBJ1-3, with unresolved D. In germline, CDR1 is SNHLY, CDR2 FYNNEI. This CDR3 has 13 residues. CDR3 nucleotides: TGTGCCAGCAGTGATTCACACGGAAGCACCATATATTTT. Protein: CASSDSHGSTIYF.

V gene TRBV6-1 combines with J gene TRBJ2-3, with 7 positions matching TRBD2. J lost 2 bases, V lost 0 bases, and 8 bases had no gene match. Germline values: CDR1 MNHNS, CDR2 SASEGT. CDR3 length: 17 residues. CDR3 sequence (DNA): TGTGCCAGCAGTGAAGCGCTGACTAGCTTAGCCACAGATACGCAGTATTTT. Residues: CASSEALTSLATDTQYF.

This clonotype was detected a few times. The chain carries TRBV10-2 and TRBJ1-1; tentatively, D is TRBD1 (5 bases). CDR1 is WSHSY, CDR2 SAAADI, per germline. The germline V and J ends were trimmed by 7 bases and 0 bases, with 21 bases remaining between them. The CDR3 is made up of 17 amino acids. The CDR3 DNA follows: TGCGCCAGCATTTCGTCGGCAGGGATAGGAATGAACACTGAAGCTTTCTTT. Protein sequence: CASISSAGIGMNTEAFF.

This clonotype was seen only a few times. This rearrangement joins TRBV4-2 to TRBJ2-7; 8 bases line up with TRBD1. J gave up 3 bases and V 0 bases, and 4 bases lay outside the gene matches. From germline, CDR1 is LGHNA and CDR2 YNFKEQ. The CDR3 has 15 residues. The CDR3 protein is CASSQEGTGLYEQYF. CDR3 DNA sequence: TGTGCCAGCAGCCAAGAAGGGACAGGACTCTACGAGCAGTACTTC.

This clonotype was seen a handful of times. This chain links TRBV4-3 with TRBJ1-1, with D possibly matching TRBD1 (6 bases). The CDR3 has 16 residues. Trimming shortened V by 6 bases and J by 1 base, and 18 bases separated the two germline ends. The germline V gene encodes CDR1 LGHNA and CDR2 YSLEER. The CDR3 here is CASSRQALGENTEAFF. The CDR3 coding sequence is TGCGCCAGCAGTCGACAGGCTCTCGGGGAGAACACTGAAGCTTTCTTT.

This clonotype came up a few times. The genes are TRBV18 and TRBJ2-3, with D possibly matching TRBD2 (5 bases). Trimming took off 6 bases at V and 5 bases at J, with 12 bases between the two ends. Germline CDR1 reads KGHSH; CDR2 reads LQKENI. The CDR3 contains 13 residues. Written as DNA, the CDR3 is TGTGCCAGCTCTGCGCGAGCGGTAGATACGCAGTATTTT. Translating gives CASSARAVDTQYF.

The gene calls are TRBV20-1 and TRBJ2-3; TRBD2 might be the D (6 bases). This CDR3 comprises 15 residues. The germline CDR1 and CDR2 sequences are DFQATT and SNEGSKA (reference sequence). The germline V and J ends were trimmed by 7 bases and 0 bases, with 17 bases remaining between them. CDR3 DNA sequence: TGCAGTGTTGGACTAATCAGAACTAGCACAGATACGCAGTATTTT. Protein sequence: CSVGLIRTSTDTQYF.

This clonotype was observed a handful of times. The rearrangement joins TRBV6-6 to TRBJ2-7; TRBD2 matches at 16 bases. Germline V lookup: CDR1 MNHNY, CDR2 SVGAGI (reference sequence). With V trimmed by 6 bases and J by 0 bases, 8 bases remained unmatched. CDR3 length: 18 amino acids. This CDR3 reads CASRHGTSGRAHSYEQYF. Here the CDR3 DNA reads TGTGCCAGCAGACACGGGACTAGCGGGAGGGCCCACTCCTACGAGCAGTACTTC.